This T cell receptor (beta chain) was captured by sequencing in a study of blood T cell repertoires in COVID-19 (dated by TCRdb to about 2020). Turning to the overall study: Samples covering the acute and convalescent phases of COVID-19 were provided by collaborators in the United States, Italy and Spain. The repertoires were released in a freely available public database meant as a resource for research on the immune response to SARS-CoV-2. Deeply sampled blood TCRbeta repertoires from subjects exposed to, actively infected with, or recovered from COVID-19 were included in the dataset. The sample metadata nearly always contained a de-identified subject ID, COVID-19 status, age in years and sex. Samples came from the ongoing ImmuneRACE study (first 160 participants) plus 1,254 subjects from 6 global collaborators. The material from the prospective study consisted of cDNA or gDNA derived from T cells, B-cell-depleted T cells, or PBMCs. Where HLA class I and class II types were available, the types were taken from metadata supplied by the sample provider, not from assay-based typing. The study at large found these results: Clinical and demographic metadata were provided uncurated, with the amount varying by source and participant.

Remarks on this clone: What this receptor recognizes is not known. No much larger clone is present one base from it, and per-base qualities are unavailable.

In Seattle, one collaborating source enrolled patients while the infection was active and tracked those patients longitudinally over the course of disease. Whole blood was collected in K2EDTA tubes by collaborating institutions according to the institutions' own protocols. For TCRbeta analysis, collaborators shipped samples as frozen whole blood, isolated PBMCs, or DNA extracted from either of those sample types. TCRbeta CDR3 regions were amplified from genomic DNA using the immunoSEQ Assay, a bias-controlled multiplex PCR. As for the original processing: Within the assay, amplification of reference gene primers was used to estimate how many nucleated cells each sample contained. To quantify the absolute abundance of each unique TCRbeta CDR3 rearrangement, sequence reads were collapsed and filtered. For each sample, productive Simpson clonality was calculated by taking the square root of Simpson's diversity index across productive rearrangements. The clones in this table, taken by TCRdb from immuneACCESS, are in-frame only. Not every clone is retained; where verified, under half of the shortfall comes from an unresolved V gene, and the cause of the rest is unknown. The DNA was the basis for D and trimming; V, J and clone size are from that table. The sample data list some 300,000 clones, and 65% to 90% of these were observed just once. The top ten clones comprise roughly 14% of the sample.

There are 14 amino acids in the CDR3, from cysteine to phenylalanine inclusive. The sequence is cut down to CDR3 DNA, 42 bases in frame from base 1. From the germline V gene, CDR1 is SNHLY and CDR2 is FYNNEI. The germline V end is reduced by 6 bases and the J end by 3 bases; junction bases left unmatched: 5. Sequencing was done on a sample of peripheral blood. This receptor was obtained from a woman between 65 and 79 years old with COVID-19, enrolled during active disease. The receptor chain draws on TRBV2 and TRBJ2-1; 7 of the junction bases match TRBD2. The sequenced DNA: TGTGCCAGCAGGGGAGCGGGGTTCTACAATGAGCAGTTCTTC. Its product reads: CASRGAGFYNEQFF. The CDR3, completed at both ends by the reference TRBV2 and TRBJ2-1 genes, gives the full variable domain EPEVTQTPSHQVTQMGQEVILRCVPISNHLYFYWYRQILGQKVEFLVSFYNNEISEKSEIFDDQFSVERPDGSNFTLKIRSTKLEDSAMYFCASRGAGFYNEQFFGPGTRLTVL.